This T cell receptor beta chain appears in the sequencing data of a study of blood T cell repertoires in COVID-19. Study-wide context: The origin of the acute and convalescent COVID-19 samples was the United States, Italy and Spain.

Two negative PCRs, clearance, or symptom resolution characterized the recovered Cohort 3 donors. Germline-derived CDR1 and CDR2 are MNHEY and SVGAGI. CDR3 length equals 15 residues. Trimming took 9 bases from V and 5 from J; bases not matched to a gene: 11. Repertoires were generated with immunoSEQ multiplex PCR, while TCRdb's copy carries only in-frame clones and drops some. The data hold fewer than 400,000 clones, with 65% to 90% observed a single time. J is TRBJ2-5 and V is TRBV6-5; 11 nucleotides match TRBD1. This TCR derives from a man aged 30 to 39 who had recovered from COVID-19. The sample was PBMCs or T cells enriched from blood (not recorded which). This CDR3 is CASRLGTGGWETQYF. Here the CDR3 DNA reads TGTGCCAGTCGACTCGGGACAGGGGGTTGGGAGACCCAGTACTTC.